Following are 3 T cell receptor beta chains from one sample sequenced in a study of cytomegalovirus exposure and HLA in healthy donors. Here immunoSEQ multiplex PCR was the method, and the copy in TCRdb shows in-frame clones only, minus some. The profile shows some 170,000 clones, almost 85% of them singletons. The sample was PBMCs. Receptor source: a man in his thirties or forties in good health and CMV-seropositive.

This chain connects TRBV6-6 to TRBJ2-2; TRBD1 matches 8 bases. V dropped 6 bases and J dropped 0; count of bases not matched to a gene: 3. The CDR3 covers 15 residues. Germline values: CDR1 MNHNY, CDR2 SVGAGI (reference sequence). The CDR3 sequence: CASSSQGANTGELFF. The CDR3, as DNA: TGTGCCAGCAGCTCACAGGGGGCGAACACCGGGGAGCTGTTTTTT.

The chain has TRBV2 and TRBJ2-1; perhaps TRBD2 as D (6 bases). CDR1 and CDR2 (germline): SNHLY, FYNNEI. The CDR3 has 15 amino acids. Trimming pared 7 bases from V and 0 bases from J, leaving 13 bases between. CDR3 sequence (DNA): TGTGCCAGCATGGTGGCGGGGAGCTCCTACAATGAGCAGTTCTTC. Translating gives CASMVAGSSYNEQFF.

This rearrangement joins TRBV28 to TRBJ2-1; 11 bases line up with TRBD2. CDR1 and CDR2 from the germline V gene are MDHEN and SYDVKM. Unmatched junction bases numbered 4, after V lost 5 bases and J lost 4 bases. This CDR3 has 15 amino acids. This CDR3 is CASSEGLAAYNEQFF. The CDR3 DNA reads as TGTGCCAGCAGTGAGGGACTAGCGGCTTACAATGAGCAGTTCTTC.